The T cell receptor beta chain under discussion was sequenced for a study of T cells in Graves' hyperthyroidism and ophthalmopathy. Study-level points and caveats: Ophthalmopathy was model-predicted a median around 6.1 months pre-onset.

The V segment lost 3 bases and the J segment 10 bases; nucleotides outside the gene matches: 5. The germline V gene encodes CDR1 SQVTM and CDR2 ANQGSEA. CDR3 length: 12 residues. Amplification of TCR beta CDR3 regions was performed using RNA transcripts as template. The HTBI primer set served for first-round RT-PCR of the TCR CDR3. TCRdb recomputed calls from the multiplex PCR reads with MiXCR, one row per CDR3 protein. The repertoire includes hundreds of thousands of distinct CDR3 sequences, roughly a sixth of them detected once, and 16% sits in the top ten. Newly diagnosed hyperthyroidism, duration under 2 months, in patients aged 18 to 65. Diagnosis relied on clinical symptoms, serum thyroxine and TRAb, thyroid ultrasound and orbital computed tomography. This clonotype was seen more than once but under ten times. Its antigen is unknown.

The chain has TRBV29-1 and TRBJ2-1; the match to TRBD1 covers 8 bases. Sample: blood. The TCR sequence derives from a woman between 50 and 59 years old with Graves' hyperthyroidism that later progressed to Graves' ophthalmopathy. CDR3 nucleotides: TGCAGCGTTGAGGCAGGGGGCATCGAGCAGTTCTTC. Translation gives CSVEAGGIEQFF.